Shown below are 22 T cell receptor beta chains from a single sample sequenced in a study of patients and donors after allogeneic stem cell transplantation. From the RT-PCR reads, TCRdb called clonotypes with MiXCR, one entry per CDR3 protein. Of about 90,000 distinct CDR3 sequences in the sample, 40% to 60% were seen once. Sequenced material: blood, either unsorted or a sorted T cell fraction (not recorded which). These receptors were collected from a human donor who was either an allogeneic HSCT recipient or a stem cell or donor lymphocyte infusion donor (not recorded which). It is not recorded whose cells these are; they may come from a transplant donor.

The CDR3 is CATSDLPSNQPQHF. Written as DNA, the CDR3 is TGTGCCACCAGTGATTTGCCTAGCAATCAGCCCCAGCATTTT. The chain joins TRBV24-1 to TRBJ1-5; D is unclear. The V end lost 0 bases, the J end lost 0 bases, and 2 bases lay between the germline ends. Germline lookup yields CDR1 KGHDR and CDR2 SFDVKD. This CDR3 has 14 residues.

CDR3 residues: CASSLGLSYNEQFF. CDR3 DNA sequence: TGTGCCAGCAGCTTAGGACTATCCTACAATGAGCAGTTCTTC. The V call is TRBV7-2, the J call TRBJ2-1; D is perhaps TRBD2 (5 bases). With 1 base removed from V and 1 base from J, the gap between germline ends came to 5 bases. Germline V gene data show CDR1 as SGHTA and CDR2 as FQGNSA. There are 14 residues in the CDR3.

V is TRBV3-1 and J is TRBJ1-6; no definite D call. From germline, CDR1 is LGHDT and CDR2 YNNKEL (reference sequence). Trimming took off 4 bases at V and 10 bases at J, with 20 bases between the two ends. The CDR3 has 16 amino acids. The CDR3 reads CASSLGPNPLDSPLHF. The CDR3 region has the DNA TGTGCCAGCAGCCTAGGACCGAATCCGTTGGACTCACCCCTCCACTTT.

This clonotype was picked up a small number of times. The genes are TRBV7-2 and TRBJ2-4, with 7 bases that match TRBD2. The germline gives CDR1 SGHTA, CDR2 FQGNSA. V was pared by 3 bases and J by 6 bases, with 2 bases of the junction left unmatched. The CDR3 runs 13 residues. CDR3 DNA: TGTGCCAGCAGCTTCCTAGCGGCAAACATTCAGTACTTC. Its protein is CASSFLAANIQYF.

The table lists this clonotype with a few counts. V is TRBV28 and J is TRBJ1-1, with D unresolved. The CDR3 length is 12 residues. Deletions cut 6 bases from V and 11 bases from J, with 16 bases between. CDR1 is MDHEN and CDR2 is SYDVKM in the germline V gene. The CDR3, as DNA: TGTGCCAGCAGACCGGGCCTCGTGAGGGCTTTCTTT. Its protein is CASRPGLVRAFF.

The chain joins TRBV6-2 or TRBV6-3 to TRBJ1-1; D unresolved. The germline V and J ends were trimmed by 5 bases and 9 bases, with 16 bases remaining between them. Germline CDR1 reads MNHEY; CDR2 reads SVGEGT. The CDR3 has 13 residues. The chain's CDR3 is CASSQSDGRQAFF. As DNA, the CDR3 is TGTGCCAGCAGTCAGAGCGACGGCAGACAAGCTTTCTTT.

The chain is built from TRBV10-3 and TRBJ1-2; D is unclear. The germline V and J ends were trimmed by 0 bases and 0 bases, with 11 bases remaining between them. The CDR3 spans 16 residues. The germline V gene has CDR1 ENHRY and CDR2 SYGVKD. This CDR3 is CAISESITAANYGYTF. DNA of the CDR3: TGTGCCATCAGTGAGTCGATAACAGCAGCTAACTATGGCTACACCTTC.

This rearrangement joins TRBV6-5 to TRBJ2-2; TRBD2 matches at 7 bases. The CDR3 has 14 amino acids. Germline CDR1 MNHEY, CDR2 SVGAGI. V shed 8 bases and J 2 bases; nucleotides not matched to a gene: 5. The CDR3 sequence: CASLLAANTGELFF. The DNA of the CDR3 is TGTGCCAGCCTGCTAGCGGCAAACACCGGGGAGCTGTTTTTT.

CDR3 loop: CASSYSGRGKDGYTF. CDR3 DNA: TGTGCCAGCAGTTACTCTGGCAGGGGAAAAGATGGCTACACCTTC. J is TRBJ1-2 and V is TRBV6-5, with a possible D match to TRBD1 (6 bases). Germline loops: CDR1 MNHEY, CDR2 SVGAGI. The CDR3 is made up of 15 amino acids. Trimming removed 0 bases at V and 6 bases at J, with 14 bases between.

This chain joins TRBV4-3 and TRBJ1-3; the D gene is possibly TRBD1 (5 bases). Germline CDR1 is LGHNA and CDR2 is YSLEER. Trimming removed 1 base from V and 1 base from J, with 11 bases in between. This CDR3 contains 16 residues. CDR3 sequence: CASSQATGSSGNTIYF. CDR3 nucleotide sequence: TGCGCCAGCAGCCAAGCCACAGGATCTTCTGGAAACACCATATATTTT.

A few counts support this clonotype. The rearrangement links TRBV29-1 to TRBJ2-1, with 9 nucleotides matching TRBD1. CDR1 and CDR2 (germline): SQVTM, ANQGSEA. The CDR3 sequence is 12 residues long. With 8 bases clipped from V and 7 bases from J, the junction kept 6 bases outside the gene matches. CDR3 loop: CSQGTGRNEQFF. For the CDR3, the DNA is TGCAGCCAGGGGACAGGGAGGAATGAGCAGTTCTTC.

The sample holds a few counts of this clonotype. This chain uses TRBV12-3 or TRBV12-4 with TRBJ1-1; D is uncertain. The CDR3 covers 13 residues. Deletions cut 6 bases from V and 1 base from J, with 9 bases between. The CDR3, as DNA: TGTGCCAGCAGAGCTTCGGGGAACACTGAAGCTTTCTTT. Translation gives CASRASGNTEAFF.

This chain connects TRBV28 to TRBJ1-3; D unresolved. The CDR3 sequence is 14 residues long. In germline, CDR1 is MDHEN, CDR2 SYDVKM. V was shortened by 3 bases and J by 0 bases, with 6 bases between the two germline ends. The CDR3 spells CASSFVSSGNTIYF. As DNA, the CDR3 is TGTGCCAGCAGTTTCGTTAGCTCTGGAAACACCATATATTTT.

The chain has TRBV12-3 or TRBV12-4 and TRBJ1-2; D is unclear. Trimming left V 3 bases short and J 2 bases short, with 16 bases between. CDR3 size: 16 residues. In DNA form, the CDR3 reads TGTGCCAGCAGTTTCTCTGGGAATGCGGTAAACTATGGCTACACCTTC. Residues: CASSFSGNAVNYGYTF.

The rearrangement joins TRBV9 to TRBJ1-3, with 7 bases fitting TRBD1. CDR3 size: 16 residues. Germline-derived CDR1 and CDR2 are SGDLS and YYNGEE. Trimming at V came to 3 bases and at J to 4 bases, leaving 10 bases not matched to a gene. CDR3 sequence reads: CASSALQGYFGNTIYF. DNA of the CDR3: TGTGCCAGCAGCGCCCTACAGGGGTACTTCGGAAACACCATATATTTT.

The V gene is TRBV6-2 or TRBV6-3, the J gene TRBJ1-1, with a weak D call TRBD1 (5 bases). V lost 2 bases to trimming and J lost 4 bases, with 14 bases between them. The CDR3 covers 15 residues. Germline loops: CDR1 MNHEY, CDR2 SVGEGT. The CDR3 is CASSYPQLGLTEAFF. CDR3 nucleotide sequence: TGTGCCAGCAGTTACCCCCAGTTGGGGCTCACTGAAGCTTTCTTT.

This clonotype was picked up a small number of times. This rearrangement joins TRBV25-1 to TRBJ1-1; unclear D gene. CDR3 size: 13 residues. CDR1 MGHDK and CDR2 SYGVNS come from the germline V gene. Trimming left V 4 bases short and J 4 bases short, with 10 bases between. CDR3 coding DNA: TGTGCCAGCAGTGGTCGCACACCCACTGAAGCTTTCTTT. As protein: CASSGRTPTEAFF.

The rearrangement joins TRBV7-9 to TRBJ1-1; TRBD1 matches 9 bases. From germline, CDR1 is SEHNR and CDR2 FQNEAQ (reference sequence). The CDR3 is 15 residues long. The V and J ends lost 2 bases and 7 bases, in that order; junction bases with no gene match: 8. CDR3 nucleotides: TGTGCCAGCAGCTTAATGGACAGGGGTGGTGGTGAAGCTTTCTTT. Translation gives CASSLMDRGGGEAFF. Full variable domain (outside the CDR3, taken from reference TRBV7-9 and TRBJ1-1): DTGVSQNPRHKITKRGQNVTFRCDPISEHNRLYWYRQTLGQGPEFLTYFQNEAQLEKSRLLSDRFSAERPKGSFSTLEIQRTEQGDSAMYLCASSLMDRGGGEAFFGQGTRLTVV.

The rearrangement links TRBV7-8 to TRBJ1-2; tentatively, D is TRBD1 (5 bases). With 1 base removed from V and 8 bases from J, the gap between germline ends came to 17 bases. Germline V gene sequence: CDR1 SGHVS, CDR2 FQNEAQ. The length of the CDR3 is 15 residues. Here the CDR3 DNA reads TGTGCCAGCAGCTTAGAGGGAGGGGCGATCTGGGGCTACACCTTC. The encoded protein is CASSLEGGAIWGYTF. Together with reference TRBV7-8 and TRBJ1-2, the CDR3 gives the full variable domain: GAGVSQSPRYKVAKRGQDVALRCDPISGHVSLFWYQQALGQGPEFLTYFQNEAQLDKSGLPSDRFFAERPEGSVSTLKIQRTQQEDSAVYLCASSLEGGAIWGYTFGSGTRLTVV.

The chain links TRBV4-2 to TRBJ2-1; D unclear. This CDR3 contains 15 residues. Germline V lookup: CDR1 LGHNA, CDR2 YNFKEQ. Trimming removed 0 bases from V and 4 bases from J, with 10 bases in between. CDR3 in DNA: TGTGCCAGCAGCCAAGATCGGCCCGTTTACAATGAGCAGTTCTTC. This gives the protein CASSQDRPVYNEQFF.

The chain couples TRBV24-1 to TRBJ2-2; a weak D match, TRBD1 (6 bases). This CDR3 comprises 16 residues. Per the germline V gene, CDR1 is KGHDR and CDR2 is SFDVKD. The V end was cut by 2 bases, the J end by 5 bases, with 14 bases between. The CDR3 DNA reads TGTGCCACCAGTGATTCGACAGGTAGTTCGACCGGGGAGCTGTTTTTT. Its protein is CATSDSTGSSTGELFF.

This chain uses TRBV7-8 with TRBJ2-1; the D gene is possibly TRBD1 (5 bases). Germline V gene sequence: CDR1 SGHVS, CDR2 FQNEAQ. The CDR3 sequence is 16 residues long. V lost 1 base, J lost 6 bases, and 16 bases lay in between. Written as DNA, the CDR3 is TGTGCCAGCAGCTTAGTAGGTCAGAAAGGGGCCAATGAGCAGTTCTTC. Its translation is CASSLVGQKGANEQFF.